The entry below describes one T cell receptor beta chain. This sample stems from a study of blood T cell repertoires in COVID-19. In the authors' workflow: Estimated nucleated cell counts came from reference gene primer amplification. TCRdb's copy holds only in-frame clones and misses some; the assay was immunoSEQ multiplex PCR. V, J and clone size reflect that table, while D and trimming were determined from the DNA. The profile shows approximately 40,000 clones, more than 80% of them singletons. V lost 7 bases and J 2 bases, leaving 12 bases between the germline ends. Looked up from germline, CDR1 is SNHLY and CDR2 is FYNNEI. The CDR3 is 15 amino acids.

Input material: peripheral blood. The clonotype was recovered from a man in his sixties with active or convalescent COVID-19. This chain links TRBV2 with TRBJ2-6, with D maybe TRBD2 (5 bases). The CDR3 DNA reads TGTGCCAGCACGAGGGCGGAAGCTGGGGCCAACGTCCTGACTTTC. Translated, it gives CASTRAEAGANVLTF.